The rows below give T cell receptor beta chains drawn from one sample of a study of shared clonotypes between healthy human individuals. The data were produced by immunoSEQ multiplex PCR, yet TCRdb's version contains in-frame clones alone and is incomplete. Of some 1 million clones listed, roughly 70% are singletons. The material sequenced was memory CD4+ T cells sorted from blood. The receptors here all came from a man younger than 30 in good health. CDR3s include the opening cysteine and the closing phenylalanine or tryptophan. The D gene is left open where the match is weak. A row's size may be missing; if present it is once, few, many or a size class.

size: NA; V: TRBV30; D: NA; J: TRBJ1-1; DNA: TGTGCCTGGAGTGTACTTAGGAACACTGAAGCTTTCTTT; CDR3: CAWSVLRNTEAFF
size: NA; V: TRBV29-1; D: TRBD1; J: TRBJ1-1; DNA: TGCAGCGTTGCGGACAGGGGGCTTCTCTACACTGAAGCTTTCTTT; CDR3: CSVADRGLLYTEAFF
size: once; V: TRBV6-1; D: NA; J: TRBJ2-1; DNA: TGTGCCAGCAGTGGGCCTAGCGCATACAATGAGCAGTTCTTC; CDR3: CASSGPSAYNEQFF
size: once; V: TRBV9; D: NA; J: TRBJ1-2; DNA: TGTGCCAGCAGCGTAGCAGCGAACTATGGCTACACCTTC; CDR3: CASSVAANYGYTF
size: once; V: TRBV5-4; D: TRBD1; J: TRBJ1-1; DNA: TGTGCCAGCAGCTTTGGACAGGGAGGCACTGAAGCTTTCTTT; CDR3: CASSFGQGGTEAFF
size: NA; V: TRBV7-9; D: NA; J: TRBJ1-2; DNA: TGTGCCAGCAGCTTCACCGGGACAAGTTATGGCTACACCTTC; CDR3: CASSFTGTSYGYTF
size: few; V: TRBV2; D: NA; J: TRBJ2-5; DNA: TGTGCCAGCAGCAGAGAAGAGACCCAGTACTTC; CDR3: CASSREETQYF
size: NA; V: TRBV28; D: NA; J: TRBJ1-2; DNA: TGTGCCAGCAGCCTACGGGAAATCTATGGCTACACCTTC; CDR3: CASSLREIYGYTF
size: NA; V: TRBV5-4; D: TRBD2; J: TRBJ2-3; DNA: TGTGCCAGCAGATCTGGACTAGCGGGAAGCACAGATACGCAGTATTTT; CDR3: CASRSGLAGSTDTQYF
size: NA; V: TRBV7-2; D: TRBD2; J: TRBJ2-1; DNA: TGTGCCAGCAGCAATGGAACTAGCGGGAGGAGTCGCTACAATGAGCAGTTCTTC; CDR3: CASSNGTSGRSRYNEQFF
size: NA; V: TRBV11-3; D: TRBD2; J: TRBJ2-1; DNA: TGTGCCAGCAGCTTAGGCGGAGCGGGGGAGCAGTTCTTC; CDR3: CASSLGGAGEQFF
size: once; V: TRBV6-1; D: NA; J: TRBJ2-1; DNA: TGTGCCAGCAGTGAAGTGACGAAGGTCAGGGTCAGCAATGAGCAGTTCTTC; CDR3: CASSEVTKVRVSNEQFF
size: NA; V: TRBV30; D: TRBD2; J: TRBJ2-1; DNA: TGTGCCTGGAGTAATGGACTAGCGGTCTACAATGAGCAGTTCTTC; CDR3: CAWSNGLAVYNEQFF
size: NA; V: TRBV5-6; D: TRBD2; J: TRBJ2-5; DNA: TGTGCCAGCAGTGGGACTAGCTTAGAGACCCAGTACTTC; CDR3: CASSGTSLETQYF
size: few; V: TRBV11-2; D: TRBD1; J: TRBJ2-5; DNA: TGTGCCAGCAGCTTAGGAGGGACAGGGCGTTCAATAAGAGCAGAGACCCAGTACTTC; CDR3: CASSLGGTGRSIRAETQYF
size: NA; V: TRBV19; D: NA; J: TRBJ2-4; DNA: TGTGCCAGTAGTACGTCAGGGCCCATTCAGTACTTC; CDR3: CASSTSGPIQYF
size: NA; V: TRBV19; D: NA; J: TRBJ2-2; DNA: TGTGCCAGTAGTCCCGGGATGGAGGGGGGGAACACCGGGGAGCTGTTTTTT; CDR3: CASSPGMEGGNTGELFF
size: many; V: TRBV7-9; D: TRBD2; J: TRBJ2-1; DNA: TGTGCCAGCAGCCGCCGGGACTATTATGAGCAGTTCTTC; CDR3: CASSRRDYYEQFF
size: NA; V: TRBV6-1; D: NA; J: TRBJ1-1; DNA: TGTGCCAGCGAGCAGCTGGGCACTGAAGCTTTCTTT; CDR3: CASEQLGTEAFF
size: NA; V: TRBV29-1; D: NA; J: TRBJ2-2; DNA: TGCAGCGTTGAGTCGTTGGGAATATCCGGGGAGCTGTTTTTT; CDR3: CSVESLGISGELFF
size: NA; V: TRBV6-6; D: TRBD1; J: TRBJ2-7; DNA: TGTGCCAGCAGTCAGACCGGGACAGGGCAACACGAGCAGTACTTC; CDR3: CASSQTGTGQHEQYF
size: NA; V: TRBV29-1; D: NA; J: TRBJ1-4; DNA: TGCAGCGTCGCCCTCGACGGTAATGAAAAACTGTTTTTT; CDR3: CSVALDGNEKLFF
size: once; V: TRBV28; D: TRBD2; J: TRBJ2-1; DNA: TGTGCCAGCAGTGTAGCGGGGGGAGTGAGTGAGCAGTTCTTC; CDR3: CASSVAGGVSEQFF
size: once; V: TRBV19; D: NA; J: TRBJ2-1; DNA: TGTGCCAGTAGAGGAGCTCAGGGATGGAAATCCAATGAGCAGTTCTTC; CDR3: CASRGAQGWKSNEQFF
size: NA; V: TRBV11-3; D: NA; J: TRBJ2-2; DNA: TGTGCCAGCAGCGCTGGTGCCCAGAACACCGGGGAGCTGTTTTTT; CDR3: CASSAGAQNTGELFF
size: NA; V: TRBV7-2; D: NA; J: TRBJ2-3; DNA: TGTGCCACCCGCAGGGGATTAATCACAGATACGCAGTATTTT; CDR3: CATRRGLITDTQYF